Presented here are 9 T cell receptor beta chains from one specimen sequenced in a study of response to subunit inactivated influenza vaccine. Using its own MiXCR run on the RT-PCR reads, TCRdb lists one record per CDR3 protein. The sample yields around 480,000 distinct CDR3 sequences, around 9.9% seen once. Source: PBMCs from blood, taken roughly 48 days after vaccination. Receptor source: a man aged 50 to 60 who received an inactivated influenza vaccine.

This clonotype was recorded a few times. V gene TRBV27 combines with J gene TRBJ1-1; 10 bases map to TRBD1. Germline assignment: CDR1 MNHEY and CDR2 SMNVEV (reference sequence). V lost 5 bases and J lost 5; bases outside the gene matches: 11. The CDR3 has 16 residues. Written as DNA, the CDR3 is TGTGCCAGCAGTCTATTATCCGGGACAGGGGAAACTGAAGCTTTCTTT. Protein sequence: CASSLLSGTGETEAFF.

This clonotype came up a few times. The chain links TRBV7-2 to TRBJ2-5; 11 positions match TRBD2. Germline loops: CDR1 SGHTA, CDR2 FQGNSA. J was trimmed by 6 bases and V by 5 bases; bases with no gene match: 8. The CDR3 contains 15 residues. The CDR3, as DNA: TGTGCCAGCAGCGACGATCTAGCGGGGGGAAAGACCCAGTACTTC. Protein product: CASSDDLAGGKTQYF.

The chain is built from TRBV7-8 and TRBJ2-1, with 10 bases fitting TRBD1. Losses at the gene ends were 1 base for V and 7 bases for J; bases not matched to a gene: 10. The CDR3 extends over 17 amino acids. Germline assignment: CDR1 SGHVS and CDR2 FQNEAQ. The CDR3 sequence is CASSLEPGQGNWNEQFF. As DNA, the CDR3 is TGTGCCAGCAGCTTAGAACCGGGACAGGGGAATTGGAATGAGCAGTTCTTC.

This clonotype was seen repeatedly, ten times or more. The rearrangement links TRBV4-3 to TRBJ2-2; 10 bases line up with TRBD2. Trimming at V came to 1 base and at J to 4 bases, leaving 3 bases not matched to a gene. The germline V gene encodes CDR1 LGHNA and CDR2 YSLEER. This CDR3 comprises 16 residues. CDR3 DNA: TGCGCCAGCAGCCAAGGGAGCGGGAGGGGCACCGGGGAGCTGTTTTTT. Protein: CASSQGSGRGTGELFF.

V usage is TRBV12-3 or TRBV12-4 and J usage is TRBJ2-3; a possible D gene is TRBD2 (7 bases). This CDR3 contains 14 residues. V was trimmed by 6 bases and J by 2 bases, leaving 12 bases between them. CDR3 nucleotides: TGTGCCAGCAGCGGCCGGGGGGCCACAGATACGCAGTATTTT. Amino acids: CASSGRGATDTQYF.

This clonotype was observed a few times. The CDR3 DNA follows: TGTGCCAGCAGCTTAGCGGTTGTTCGGCGAGAGACCCAGTACTTC. Amino acid sequence: CASSLAVVRRETQYF. The rearrangement joins TRBV7-2 to TRBJ2-5; D unclear. Germline V lookup: CDR1 SGHTA, CDR2 FQGNSA. This CDR3 has 15 amino acids. V was pared by 0 bases and J by 4 bases, with 12 bases between.

V and J are TRBV10-3 and TRBJ1-1; a possible D gene is TRBD1 (5 bases). CDR3 length equals 15 residues. V shed 5 bases and J shed 0 bases, with 13 bases lying between them. Germline CDR1 ENHRY, CDR2 SYGVKD. The CDR3 spells CAISRGIPVNTEAFF. In nucleotides, the CDR3 is TGTGCCATCAGTAGGGGCATACCGGTGAACACTGAAGCTTTCTTT.

This clonotype has only a few counts. This rearrangement joins TRBV12-3 or TRBV12-4 to TRBJ2-1, with TRBD2 identical over 7 bases. J was trimmed by 0 bases and V by 2 bases; bases with no gene match: 7. The CDR3 is made up of 17 amino acids. CDR3 loop: CASSLIWRTSSYNEQFF. The CDR3, as DNA: TGTGCCAGCAGTTTAATATGGCGGACTAGCTCCTACAATGAGCAGTTCTTC.

The sample holds a few counts of this clonotype. The rearrangement uses TRBV7-8 and TRBJ2-2, with D unclear. Germline lookup yields CDR1 SGHVS and CDR2 FQNEAQ. V lost 4 bases and J 7 bases, leaving 13 bases between the germline ends. CDR3 length: 14 amino acids. CDR3 amino acids: CASSSTISGGELFF. The CDR3 DNA is TGTGCCAGCAGCTCGACCATATCCGGCGGGGAGCTGTTTTTT.